The entry that follows covers one T cell receptor (beta chain) sequence. Antigen unknown. Preparing the TCRbeta library involved the use of unique molecular identifiers. TCRdb ran MiXCR on the PCR reads and lists one entry per CDR3 protein. The table includes approximately 400,000 distinct CDR3 sequences, 15% to 20% detected once. The sample belongs to a study of T-cell reconstitution after alpha-beta-depleted transplantation in children. General study points: About two months after transplant, alpha-beta T cells reportedly came from several hundred expanded graft clones.

The receptor comes from a boy under two years old who had a stem cell transplant for Wiskott-Aldrich syndrome, so the T cells may come from the graft donor. The specimen comprised PBMCs, mostly from graft donor cells, sampled 360 days after TCRalphabeta/CD19-depleted stem cell transplant.

CDR3 protein: CSVVGGGWNTEAFF. The DNA of the CDR3 is TGCAGCGTTGTTGGCGGGGGCTGGAACACTGAAGCTTTCTTT. This chain uses TRBV29-1 with TRBJ1-1; a weak D match, TRBD1 (6 bases). The CDR3 is 14 amino acids. From germline, CDR1 is SQVTM and CDR2 ANQGSEA. Trimming took off 4 bases at V and 1 base at J, with 13 bases between the two ends. Supplemented by reference TRBV29-1 and TRBJ1-1, the full variable domain reads SAVISQKPSRDICQRGTSLTIQCQVDSQVTMMFWYRQQPGQSLTLIATANQGSEATYESGFVIDKFPISRPNLTFSTLTVSNMSPEDSSIYLCSVVGGGWNTEAFFGQGTRLTVV.